This T cell receptor (beta chain) was retrieved from a study of cytomegalovirus exposure and HLA in healthy donors. Study observations and caveats: The authors enumerated around 150 TCR beta chains as linked to cytomegalovirus.

This clone has only a few counts. No antigen is known for it. CDR1 and CDR2 from the germline V gene are SGHVS and FQNEAQ. Trimming removed 3 bases from V and 4 bases from J; junction bases left unmatched: 12. This CDR3 is built from 17 residues. Researchers ran the PCR with 60 Vbeta and 13 Jbeta primers. Assay: immunoSEQ multiplex PCR; the TCRdb copy retains only in-frame clones and omits some. The sample contains tens of thousands of clones, about three fifths of which appear only once. The rearrangement links TRBV7-8 to TRBJ2-5; 9 nucleotides agree with TRBD2. The sequenced sample consisted of PBMCs. The receptor comes from a man aged 30-40 years in good health and CMV-seronegative. CDR3: CASSFEVKLREGETQYF. CDR3 in DNA: TGTGCCAGCAGCTTTGAGGTGAAGTTGCGGGAGGGAGAGACCCAGTACTTC.